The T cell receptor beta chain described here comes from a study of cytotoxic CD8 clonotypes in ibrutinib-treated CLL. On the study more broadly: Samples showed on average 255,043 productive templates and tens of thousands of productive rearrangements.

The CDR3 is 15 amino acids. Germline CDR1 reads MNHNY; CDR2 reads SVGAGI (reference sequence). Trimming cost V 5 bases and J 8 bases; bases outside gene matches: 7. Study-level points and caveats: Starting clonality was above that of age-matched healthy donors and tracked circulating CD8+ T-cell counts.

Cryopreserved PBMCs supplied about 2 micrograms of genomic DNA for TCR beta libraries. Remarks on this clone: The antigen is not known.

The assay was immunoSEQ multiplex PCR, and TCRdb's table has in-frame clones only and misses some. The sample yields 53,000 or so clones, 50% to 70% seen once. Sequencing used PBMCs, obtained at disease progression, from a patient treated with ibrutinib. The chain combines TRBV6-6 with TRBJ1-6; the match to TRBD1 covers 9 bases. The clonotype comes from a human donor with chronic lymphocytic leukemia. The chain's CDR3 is CASSTRTGDDSPLHF. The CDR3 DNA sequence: TGTGCCAGCAGTACTCGGACAGGGGATGATTCACCCCTCCACTTT.